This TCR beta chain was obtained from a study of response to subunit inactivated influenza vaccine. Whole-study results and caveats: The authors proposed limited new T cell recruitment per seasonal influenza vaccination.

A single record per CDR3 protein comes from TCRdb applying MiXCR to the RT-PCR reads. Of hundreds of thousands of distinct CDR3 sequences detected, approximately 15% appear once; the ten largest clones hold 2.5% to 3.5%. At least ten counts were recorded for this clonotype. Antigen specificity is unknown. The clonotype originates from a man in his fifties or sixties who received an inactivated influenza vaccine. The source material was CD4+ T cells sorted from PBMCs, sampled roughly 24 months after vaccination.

CDR3: CASSLEGGPYEQYF. The CDR3 nucleotides are TGTGCCAGCAGCTTAGAGGGAGGGCCCTACGAGCAGTACTTC. This chain connects TRBV7-2 to TRBJ2-7, with 7 nucleotides matching TRBD2. The germline V gene has CDR1 SGHTA and CDR2 FQGNSA. V was clipped by 1 base and J by 2 bases; unmatched bases: 2. There are 14 residues in the CDR3. The entire variable domain, with the rest obtained from reference TRBV7-2 and TRBJ2-7, is as follows: GAGVSQSPSNKVTEKGKDVELRCDPISGHTALYWYRQSLGQGLEFLIYFQGNSAPDKSGLPSDRFSAERTGGSVSTLTIQRTQQEDSAVYLCASSLEGGPYEQYFGPGTRLTVT.